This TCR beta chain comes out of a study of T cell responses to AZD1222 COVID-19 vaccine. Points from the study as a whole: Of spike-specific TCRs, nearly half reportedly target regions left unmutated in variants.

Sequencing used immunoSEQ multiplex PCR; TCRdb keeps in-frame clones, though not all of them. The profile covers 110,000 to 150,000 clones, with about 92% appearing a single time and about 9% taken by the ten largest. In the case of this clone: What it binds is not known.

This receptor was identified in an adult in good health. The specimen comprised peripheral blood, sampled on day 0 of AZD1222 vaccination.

CDR3 DNA: TGTGCCAGCAGCTTGCTCGCAGTGTGGGCAGCGAACACTGAAGCTTTCTTT. Protein product: CASSLLAVWAANTEAFF. The rearrangement uses TRBV5-6 and TRBJ1-1, with D hard to call. The CDR3 has 17 residues. Germline V gives CDR1 SGHDT, CDR2 YYEEEE. V lost 1 base, J lost 1 base, and 17 bases lay in between.